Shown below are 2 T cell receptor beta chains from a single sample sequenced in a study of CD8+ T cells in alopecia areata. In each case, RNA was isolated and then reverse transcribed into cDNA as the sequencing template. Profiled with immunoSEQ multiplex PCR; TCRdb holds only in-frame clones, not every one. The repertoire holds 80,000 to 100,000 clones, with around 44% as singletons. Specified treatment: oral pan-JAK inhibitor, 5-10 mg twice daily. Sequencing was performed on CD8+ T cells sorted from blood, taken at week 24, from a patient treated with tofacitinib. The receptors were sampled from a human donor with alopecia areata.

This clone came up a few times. The CDR3 DNA reads as TGTGCCAGCAGCGCGACTAGCGGGAGGTCAGATACGCAGTATTTT. This codes for CASSATSGRSDTQYF. The chain uses TRBV6-4 and TRBJ2-3; 13 nucleotides align to TRBD2. This CDR3 contains 15 residues. Per the germline V gene, CDR1 is MRHNA and CDR2 is SNTAGT. The V gene end was trimmed by 6 bases and the J gene end by 4 bases; junction bases not matched to a gene: 4.

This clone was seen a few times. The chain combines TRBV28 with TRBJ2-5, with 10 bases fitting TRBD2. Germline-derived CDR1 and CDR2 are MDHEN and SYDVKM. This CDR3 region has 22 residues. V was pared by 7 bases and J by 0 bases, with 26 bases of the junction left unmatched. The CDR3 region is CASKQGVLAGELTYSDQETQYF. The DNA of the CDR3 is TGTGCCAGCAAACAGGGCGTTCTAGCGGGAGAATTAACATATTCCGACCAAGAGACCCAGTACTTC.